The 15 T cell receptor beta chains below come from one sample, sequenced in a study of blood T cell repertoires in COVID-19. Here immunoSEQ multiplex PCR was the method, and the copy in TCRdb shows in-frame clones only, minus some. The repertoire consists of more than 85,000 clones, with 87% occurring once and the leading ten covering more than 5%. The sample comprised peripheral blood. These receptors originate from a woman aged 45-65 years with COVID-19, enrolled during active disease.

This chain uses TRBV19 with TRBJ2-1; D might be TRBD2 (6 bases). The CDR3 has 13 residues. Germline lookup yields CDR1 LNHDA and CDR2 SQIVND (reference sequence). V shed 7 bases and J shed 13 bases, with 20 bases lying between them. The CDR3 spells CASTSSPGDCQFF. In nucleotides, the CDR3 is TGTGCCAGTACCTCTTCTCCGGGGGATTGTCAGTTCTTC.

The gene calls are TRBV6-2 or TRBV6-3 and TRBJ2-7, with D maybe TRBD1 (5 bases). Trimming took off 0 bases at V and 6 bases at J, with 15 bases between the two ends. The germline V gene has CDR1 MNHEY and CDR2 SVGEGT. The CDR3 extends over 15 amino acids. CDR3 region: CASSYSTAGLGEQYF. CDR3 nucleotide sequence: TGTGCCAGCAGTTACTCGACCGCAGGGCTCGGCGAGCAGTACTTC.

The V gene is TRBV5-1, the J gene TRBJ1-5; D gene unclear. CDR1 is SGHRS and CDR2 is YFSETQ in the germline V gene. The V gene lost 0 bases and the J gene lost 3 bases, with 10 bases spanning the gap. The CDR3 is 15 amino acids. The DNA for the CDR3 is TGCGCCAGCAGCTTGGACAGTGGATTCAATCAGCCCCAGCATTTT. This encodes CASSLDSGFNQPQHF. The full variable domain, in which reference TRBV5-1 and TRBJ1-5 provide the parts outside the CDR3, is KAGVTQTPRYLIKTRGQQVTLSCSPISGHRSVSWYQQTPGQGLQFLFEYFSETQRNKGNFPGRFSGRQFSNSRSEMNVSTLELGDSALYLCASSLDSGFNQPQHFGDGTRLSIL.

The chain links TRBV6-6 to TRBJ1-1, with 7 nucleotides matching TRBD1. The CDR3 loop spans 15 amino acids. V trimming: 2 bases; J trimming: 1 base; junction bases outside the gene matches: 4. CDR1 is MNHNY and CDR2 is SVGAGI in the germline V gene (reference sequence). CDR3 sequence: CASSYTGQQNTEAFF. The CDR3 DNA reads TGTGCCAGCAGTTACACGGGACAGCAGAACACTGAAGCTTTCTTT.

This clone has just one count. V and J are TRBV3-1 (or the pseudogene TRBV3-2) and TRBJ2-7; 8 bases are a match to TRBD1. V lost 4 bases to trimming and J lost 2 bases; unmatched junction nucleotides: 4. Germline V gene lookup returns CDR1 LGHDT and CDR2 YNNKEL (reference sequence). The CDR3 is 14 amino acids. CDR3: CASSPGQGPYEQYF. The CDR3 DNA reads TGTGCCAGCAGCCCCGGACAGGGTCCCTACGAGCAGTACTTC.

V gene TRBV9 combines with J gene TRBJ2-3; 7 bases are a match to TRBD2. Germline trimming cut 4 bases from V and 4 bases from J; bases unmatched to any gene: 12. The CDR3 spans 16 residues. CDR1 and CDR2 from the germline V gene are SGDLS and YYNGEE. As DNA, the CDR3 is TGTGCCAGCAGCCCACCGGTTGGGGGGGGATCAGATACGCAGTATTTT. It specifies CASSPPVGGGSDTQYF. Together with reference TRBV9 and TRBJ2-3, the CDR3 gives the full variable domain: DSGVTQTPKHLITATGQRVTLRCSPRSGDLSVYWYQQSLDQGLQFLIQYYNGEERAKGNILERFSAQQFPDLHSELNLSSLELGDSALYFCASSPPVGGGSDTQYFGPGTRLTVL.

The chain employs TRBV7-2 and TRBJ1-2; no reliable D call. The CDR3 has 12 residues. Germline V gene lookup returns CDR1 SGHTA and CDR2 FQGNSA. The V end was cut by 5 bases, the J end by 8 bases, with 12 bases between. The CDR3 DNA reads as TGTGCCAGCAGCACACAAGGGAGAGGCTACACCTTC. Protein: CASSTQGRGYTF.

V is TRBV7-6 and J is TRBJ2-2, with a possible D match to TRBD2 (6 bases). Germline lookup yields CDR1 SGHVS and CDR2 FNYEAQ. The CDR3 runs 15 residues. V was clipped by 5 bases and J by 4 bases, with 14 bases between them. The DNA for the CDR3 is TGTGCCAGCAGCCCGCCGGACGGGGGCACCGGGGAGCTGTTTTTT. Its translation is CASSPPDGGTGELFF.

This clone was seen only a few times. J is TRBJ2-7 and V is TRBV21-1; no check of the table's D call, TRBD2, against the DNA was made. TRBV21-1 is recorded as a pseudogene. This CDR3 is built from 17 residues. The CDR3 DNA is TGTGCCAGCAGCAAAGCCCAACCCGGGAGGGGGGCCTACGAGCAGTACTTC. Protein: CASSKAQPGRGAYEQYF.

The chain combines TRBV5-1 with TRBJ2-6; the D is unclear. The CDR3 totals 12 residues. Germline V gene lookup returns CDR1 SGHRS and CDR2 YFSETQ. V was clipped by 4 bases and J by 7 bases, with 6 bases between them. CDR3 sequence reads: CASSPVANVLTF. In DNA, the CDR3 is TGCGCCAGCAGCCCGGTAGCCAACGTCCTGACTTTC.

This clone was seen just once. The chain carries TRBV5-1 and TRBJ2-2, with TRBD1 as a possible D gene (5 bases). The germline V and J ends were trimmed by 6 bases and 0 bases, with 12 bases remaining between them. Germline loops: CDR1 SGHRS, CDR2 YFSETQ. CDR3 length: 15 residues. The CDR3 bases are TGCGCCAGCACGGGCCAGACAGCGAACACCGGGGAGCTGTTTTTT. Its protein product is CASTGQTANTGELFF. Drawing the rest from reference TRBV5-1 and TRBJ2-2, the complete variable domain is KAGVTQTPRYLIKTRGQQVTLSCSPISGHRSVSWYQQTPGQGLQFLFEYFSETQRNKGNFPGRFSGRQFSNSRSEMNVSTLELGDSALYLCASTGQTANTGELFFGEGSRLTVL.

The chain is built from TRBV7-2 and TRBJ1-1; D might be TRBD1 (5 bases). This CDR3 comprises 15 residues. Trimming cost V 7 bases and J 1 base, with 16 bases left between them. Germline CDR1 reads SGHTA; CDR2 reads FQGNSA. Here the CDR3 reads CASTDVGPTNTEAFF. Written as DNA, the CDR3 is TGTGCCAGCACTGACGTGGGGCCAACGAACACTGAAGCTTTCTTT.

The chain combines TRBV5-6 with TRBJ2-1; D call uncertain. Germline V gene lookup returns CDR1 SGHDT and CDR2 YYEEEE. This CDR3 is 14 amino acids long. CDR3 sequence: CATWRLSSYNEQFF. CDR3 sequence (DNA): TGTGCAACCTGGCGGTTGTCGTCCTACAATGAGCAGTTCTTC.

The chain employs TRBV5-1 and TRBJ2-3; the match to TRBD2 covers 10 bases. The ends lost 4 bases at V and 2 bases at J; junction bases unmatched: 1. CDR1 and CDR2 from the germline V gene are SGHRS and YFSETQ. The CDR3 spans 14 residues. The CDR3 region has the DNA TGCGCCAGCAGCAGCGGGGGGGCCACAGATACGCAGTATTTT. Its translation: CASSSGGATDTQYF. Filled out from reference TRBV5-1 and TRBJ2-3, the complete variable domain reads KAGVTQTPRYLIKTRGQQVTLSCSPISGHRSVSWYQQTPGQGLQFLFEYFSETQRNKGNFPGRFSGRQFSNSRSEMNVSTLELGDSALYLCASSSGGATDTQYFGPGTRLTVL.

J is TRBJ1-6 and V is TRBV9; the D gene is possibly TRBD1 (5 bases). V was pared by 3 bases and J by 14 bases, with 9 bases between. The germline CDR1 and CDR2 sequences are SGDLS and YYNGEE. The CDR3 has 11 amino acids. CDR3 residues: CASSGGESLHF. The CDR3 DNA reads TGTGCCAGCAGCGGGGGGGAATCCCTCCACTTT.